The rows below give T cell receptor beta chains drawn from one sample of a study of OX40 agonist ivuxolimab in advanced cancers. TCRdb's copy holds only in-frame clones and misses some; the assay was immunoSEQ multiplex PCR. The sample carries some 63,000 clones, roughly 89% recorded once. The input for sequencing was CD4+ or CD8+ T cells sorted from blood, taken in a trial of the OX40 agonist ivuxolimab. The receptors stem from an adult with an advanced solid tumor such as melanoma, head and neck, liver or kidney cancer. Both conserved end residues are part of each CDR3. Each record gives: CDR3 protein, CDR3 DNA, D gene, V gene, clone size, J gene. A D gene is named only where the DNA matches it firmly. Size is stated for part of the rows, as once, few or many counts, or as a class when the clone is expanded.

CDR3: CATSRDRAGNYGYTF; DNA: TGTGCCACCAGCAGAGATAGGGCGGGAAACTATGGCTACACCTTC; D: NA; V: TRBV15; size: NA; J: TRBJ1-2
CDR3: CASGPRAGQGTYGYTF; DNA: TGTGCTAGTGGTCCTCGAGCAGGACAGGGGACCTATGGCTACACCTTC; D: TRBD1; V: TRBV12-5; size: NA; J: TRBJ1-2
CDR3: CASSRAVNSYNEQFF; DNA: TGTGCCAGTAGCCGAGCGGTGAACTCCTACAATGAGCAGTTCTTC; D: NA; V: TRBV19; size: few; J: TRBJ2-1
CDR3: CASTVSPTNYGYTF; DNA: TGCGCCAGCACCGTGAGCCCCACTAACTATGGCTACACCTTC; D: NA; V: TRBV5-1; size: NA; J: TRBJ1-2
CDR3: CASSTGTGGLHYGYTF; DNA: TGTGCCAGCAGCACCGGGACAGGGGGCCTTCATTATGGCTACACCTTC; D: TRBD1; V: TRBV5-6; size: once; J: TRBJ1-2
CDR3: CASSLQTGGSYDEQFF; DNA: TGTGCCAGCAGCCTCCAAACAGGGGGCTCCTACGATGAGCAGTTCTTC; D: TRBD1; V: TRBV7-8; size: NA; J: TRBJ2-1
CDR3: CASTLDGFYGYTF; DNA: TGTGCCAGCACCTTGGACGGATTCTATGGCTACACCTTC; D: NA; V: TRBV2; size: few; J: TRBJ1-2
CDR3: CASSDTLAGGREQYF; DNA: TGTGCCAGCAGCGATACACTAGCGGGAGGGCGGGAGCAGTACTTC; D: TRBD2; V: TRBV4-2; size: once; J: TRBJ2-7
CDR3: CASSRDPIDSNQPQHF; DNA: TGCGCCAGCAGCCGGGACCCGATTGATAGCAATCAGCCCCAGCATTTT; D: NA; V: TRBV5-1; size: NA; J: TRBJ1-5
CDR3: CASSASPGTLGTEAFF; DNA: TGTGCCAGCAGCGCCTCTCCCGGGACCCTGGGCACTGAAGCTTTCTTT; D: NA; V: TRBV9; size: NA; J: TRBJ1-1
CDR3: CASSATSSSAGTDTQYF; DNA: TGTGCCAGCAGCGCGACTTCCTCTAGCGCAGGCACAGATACGCAGTATTTT; D: NA; V: TRBV9; size: NA; J: TRBJ2-3
CDR3: CASSARQGRPDGYTF; DNA: TGTGCCAGCAGCGCTCGACAGGGAAGGCCTGATGGCTACACCTTC; D: TRBD1; V: TRBV7-2; size: NA; J: TRBJ1-2
CDR3: CASSLFRQGASTGELFF; DNA: TGTGCCAGCAGTTTATTCCGACAGGGGGCGAGTACCGGGGAGCTGTTTTTT; D: TRBD1; V: TRBV27; size: NA; J: TRBJ2-2
CDR3: CASSEQTTRDTQYF; DNA: TGTGCCAGCAGTGAACAAACTACTCGGGATACGCAGTATTTT; D: NA; V: TRBV6-1; size: NA; J: TRBJ2-3
CDR3: CASSRENEQFF; DNA: TGTGCCAGCAGCCGGGAGAATGAGCAGTTCTTC; D: NA; V: TRBV2; size: NA; J: TRBJ2-1
CDR3: CASSESGTRSYEQYF; DNA: TGCGCCAGCAGCGAATCCGGGACTAGATCCTACGAGCAGTACTTC; D: TRBD2; V: TRBV5-1; size: NA; J: TRBJ2-7
CDR3: CASSARVTLNSPLHF; DNA: TGTGCCAGCAGTGCCCGGGTCACATTAAATTCACCCCTCCACTTT; D: NA; V: TRBV27; size: NA; J: TRBJ1-6
CDR3: CASSFSSREQFF; DNA: TGTGCCAGCAGCTTCTCATCTAGGGAGCAGTTCTTC; D: NA; V: TRBV7-2; size: NA; J: TRBJ2-1
CDR3: CASTRGGSYEQYF; DNA: TGTGCAAGTACCCGAGGGGGCTCCTACGAGCAGTACTTC; D: NA; V: TRBV19; size: NA; J: TRBJ2-7
CDR3: CASSLSWDPGNNEQFF; DNA: TGTGCCAGCAGCTTAAGTTGGGACCCCGGCAACAATGAGCAGTTCTTC; D: NA; V: TRBV7-2; size: NA; J: TRBJ2-1
CDR3: CASRPNRGVGYGYTF; DNA: TGTGCCAGCAGACCGAACAGGGGAGTAGGCTATGGCTACACCTTC; D: TRBD1; V: TRBV2; size: NA; J: TRBJ1-2
CDR3: CASSLVSQDYEQYF; DNA: TGTGCCAGCAGCTTGGTTTCACAAGACTACGAGCAGTACTTC; D: NA; V: TRBV5-5; size: NA; J: TRBJ2-7
CDR3: CASSWDIENTEAFF; DNA: TGCGCCAGCAGCTGGGACATAGAGAACACTGAAGCTTTCTTT; D: NA; V: TRBV5-1; size: NA; J: TRBJ1-1
CDR3: CASSQLRGIMVLANTGELFF; DNA: TGCGCCAGCAGTCAATTACGGGGAATAATGGTTTTGGCGAACACCGGGGAGCTGTTTTTT; D: NA; V: TRBV23-1; size: NA; J: TRBJ2-2
CDR3: CASSPTADSYEQYF; DNA: TGTGCCAGCAGCCCGACGGCGGATTCCTACGAGCAGTACTTC; D: NA; V: TRBV4-2; size: NA; J: TRBJ2-7
CDR3: CASSSRTGRIETQYF; DNA: TGCGCCAGCAGCTCTAGGACAGGGAGGATAGAGACCCAGTACTTC; D: TRBD1; V: TRBV10-1; size: NA; J: TRBJ2-5
CDR3: CAWKGPGTSGKQETQYF; DNA: TGTGCCTGGAAAGGTCCCGGGACTAGCGGAAAACAAGAGACCCAGTACTTC; D: TRBD2; V: TRBV30; size: NA; J: TRBJ2-5
CDR3: CASSVRVGVYNEQFF; DNA: TGTGCCAGCAGCGTCAGGGTTGGGGTCTACAATGAGCAGTTCTTC; D: NA; V: TRBV9; size: once; J: TRBJ2-1
CDR3: CASSLAGGGYTF; DNA: TGTGCCAGCAGCTTAGCAGGGGGTGGCTACACCTTC; D: TRBD1; V: TRBV11-2; size: NA; J: TRBJ1-2
CDR3: CASSLGQGGNQPQHF; DNA: TGTGCCAGCAGTTTAGGACAGGGAGGCAATCAGCCCCAGCATTTT; D: TRBD1; V: TRBV27; size: NA; J: TRBJ1-5
CDR3: CASSTRGEGETQYF; DNA: TGTGCCAGCAGTACACGGGGGGAGGGGGAGACCCAGTACTTC; D: TRBD2; V: TRBV6-6; size: NA; J: TRBJ2-5
CDR3: CASSVTVYNEQFF; DNA: TGTGCCAGCTCAGTGACAGTTTACAATGAGCAGTTCTTC; D: NA; V: TRBV18; size: once; J: TRBJ2-1
CDR3: CSVGRGVDTEAFF; DNA: TGCAGCGTCGGTCGGGGCGTCGACACTGAAGCTTTCTTT; D: NA; V: TRBV29-1; size: NA; J: TRBJ1-1
CDR3: CSVRPTGGSTNEKLFF; DNA: TGCAGCGTTCGACCGACAGGGGGCTCAACTAATGAAAAACTGTTTTTT; D: TRBD1; V: TRBV29-1; size: NA; J: TRBJ1-4
CDR3: CASSPPGQGNEQFF; DNA: TGTGCCAGCTCACCACCGGGGCAGGGCAATGAGCAGTTCTTC; D: NA; V: TRBV18; size: NA; J: TRBJ2-1
CDR3: CASSLVQVIQPQHF; DNA: TGTGCCAGCAGTTTGGTGCAGGTCATTCAGCCCCAGCATTTT; D: NA; V: TRBV28; size: NA; J: TRBJ1-5
CDR3: CASSLDLIGTNTGELFF; DNA: TGTGCCAGCAGCTTAGACCTAATCGGCACGAACACCGGGGAGCTGTTTTTT; D: NA; V: TRBV7-2; size: NA; J: TRBJ2-2
CDR3: CASSDPGQGGWHSPLHF; DNA: TGTGCCAGCAGTGACCCAGGACAGGGAGGATGGCATTCACCCCTCCACTTT; D: TRBD1; V: TRBV25-1; size: NA; J: TRBJ1-6
CDR3: CASSQVRGSGNTIYF; DNA: TGTGCCAGCAGCCAAGTGAGGGGTTCAGGAAACACCATATATTTT; D: NA; V: TRBV14; size: NA; J: TRBJ1-3
CDR3: CASNDRVGDEQYF; DNA: TGTGCCAGCAACGACAGGGTAGGGGACGAGCAGTACTTC; D: TRBD1; V: TRBV2; size: NA; J: TRBJ2-7
CDR3: CASHFQETQYF; DNA: TGTGCCAGCCATTTCCAAGAGACCCAGTACTTC; D: NA; V: TRBV2; size: once; J: TRBJ2-5
CDR3: CASSVTGTANTGELFF; DNA: TGTGCCAGCAGCGTTACCGGGACAGCGAACACCGGGGAGCTGTTTTTT; D: TRBD1; V: TRBV9; size: NA; J: TRBJ2-2
CDR3: CASSERGGQPQHF; DNA: TGTGCCAGCAGTGAACGGGGGGGTCAGCCCCAGCATTTT; D: NA; V: TRBV6-1; size: NA; J: TRBJ1-5